This T cell receptor beta chain was observed in a study of regulatory T cells in long-lasting Graves disease. This clonotype showed up many times. For TCR beta, libraries came from iRepertoire HTBI primers and Arm-PCR of CDR3 regions. One entry per CDR3 protein results from TCRdb running MiXCR on the multiplex PCR reads. The sample lists a few hundred thousand distinct CDR3 sequences, about 20% occurring once. Germline CDR1 is SNHLY and CDR2 is FYNNEI. This CDR3 is 15 amino acids long. The ends were cut back, 8 bases at V and 4 bases at J, with 17 bases in the middle. Time point here: persistent/refractory GD, antithyroid drugs over 5 years with positive TRAb. Following extraction of RNA from PBMCs, that RNA was used to make the TCR library.

The genes are TRBV2 and TRBJ2-2, with D perhaps given as TRBD1 or TRBD2 (5 bases each). The sample in question was peripheral blood mononuclear cells (PBMCs), obtained when the disease was refractory, from a patient treated with antithyroid drugs. This clonotype originated in a female donor with Graves disease. In DNA, the CDR3 is TGTGCCAGCTATCCCCAGGGCAGCGGCACCGGGGAGCTGTTTTTT. This gives the protein CASYPQGSGTGELFF.